Detailed here is one T cell receptor (beta chain). Given a much more abundant clone one base away, this may be a read error. The CDR3 is 13 residues long. CDR1 SEHNR and CDR2 FQNEAQ come from the germline V gene (reference sequence). TCRdb's copy holds only in-frame clones and misses some; the assay was immunoSEQ multiplex PCR. The sample holds approximately 63,000 clones; 75% to 95% are singletons and the top ten take roughly 1.4%. This sample was included in a study of T cell changes during pregnancy in multiple sclerosis. The clonotype was recovered from a female donor in good health, enrolled as a control in a pregnancy study. The sample was peripheral blood, taken after pregnancy. The chain carries TRBV7-9 and TRBJ1-1, with D hard to call. The CDR3 protein is CASSFEVVTETFF. The CDR3 DNA is TGTGCCAGCAGCTTTGAGGTGGTCACTGAAACTTTCTTT.